This T cell receptor (beta chain) is drawn from a study of cytomegalovirus exposure and HLA in healthy donors listed by TCRdb under 2017. Regarding the study in general: In an earlier analysis of roughly 590 of the donors, about 260 Gb of sequence data and some 100 million unique TCR beta sequences from 150 million to 200 million T cells were reported. Donor age, sex, ethnicity and CMV serostatus were compiled alongside the repertoire data. About 330 gigabases of sequencing data and 70 million to 100 million unique TCR sequences made up an early release that covered about 640 HLA-typed donors. In a later analysis, previously published TCR beta repertoires from 500 to 750 donors were re-analyzed and high-resolution HLA genotyping was added so that TCR occurrence patterns could be studied. The study aimed to test whether signatures of past pathogen exposure could be identified by cataloging public T cell receptors. The number of donors typed differed by locus, with roughly 620-640 for A, B, C, DRB1 and DQB1, approximately 500 for DQA1, 600 to 610 for DPA1, and roughly 450 for DPB1. The later analysis used no new phenotypic data to find candidate immune exposures, relying instead on TCR beta sequences and their occurrence across donors. A separate validation cohort of more than 100 different subjects was used in addition to the 666-subject first cohort. Using immunosequencing, the study profiled T cell repertoires from fewer than 700 subjects and related those repertoires to cytomegalovirus serostatus. Several DR-DQ haplotypes were handled as single units for association and clustering because linkage in the cohort was strong. Among some 400 genotyped donors of the cohort, an average of around 250,000 unique TCR beta nucleotide sequences was sequenced per donor, of which about 19% were non-productive. Every discovery cohort repertoire had been produced on one sequencing platform. To predict cytomegalovirus infection status, the study combined high-throughput TCR immunosequencing, statistical association of individual TCRs with disease status, and machine learning. HLA typing covered class I and class II loci at four-digit resolution. Genome-wide SNP genotypes for about 65% of the roughly 670 donors were used in a later genetic analysis, which treated that subset as a discovery cohort. The genetic ancestry cluster associated with self-reported Caucasian donors included 70% to 85% of the approximately 400 genotyped donors. An earlier analysis of around 580 of the donors used high-throughput TCR beta sequencing to judge whether each TCR beta V gene segment behaved as functional or pseudogenic. The study at large found these results: In a later analysis, TCR association rates were found to vary across HLA loci, with the most associated TCRs seen for DRB1 alleles and the fewest for HLA-C alleles. Because HLA typing was unavailable for some donors at each locus, only the typed subset was used in association tests. An earlier analysis of approximately 600 of the donors showed that most TCR beta V segments appeared in productive rearrangements either about 87% or about 30% of the time, which broadly matched IMGT annotations. According to a later analysis, most CMV-associated TCR beta chains appeared to be HLA-restricted, and the HLA associations seemed to be driven largely by CMV exposure. The earlier analysis of fewer than 750 of the donors excluded approximately 17 rarely observed V segments, including chromosome 9 orphons, because counts were too low. The study listed 150 to 200 TCR beta chains as associated with cytomegalovirus. A later analysis found that HLA-associated TCR beta chains were more clonally expanded and had lower generation probabilities than equally common non-associated chains. A further reported finding was that TCR beta sequences accurately predicted the HLA-A and HLA-B alleles for most subjects in the first cohort. Specific HLA alleles were associated with 18,000 or so TCR beta sequences at a false discovery rate of 0.05 in a later analysis. In a later genetic analysis, a missense DCLRE1C variant was associated with V-gene and J-gene trimming of TCR beta chains, and the association was replicated in an independent cohort. The 87-base-pair reads could not distinguish some IMGT-functional V segments, including TRBV6-2 and TRBV6-3, so those segments were excluded. A later genetic analysis reported fewer N-insertions in productive TCRs among donors in an Asian-associated ancestry cluster than the approximately 700-donor mean. When HLA alleles, especially DR and DQ, strongly co-occurred, attributing TCR associations to individual alleles was difficult. In both the original and validation cohorts, the classifier was reported to diagnose cytomegalovirus status with high specificity and sensitivity. Sequencing depth was assumed to be roughly uniform across donors in the presence/absence analyses, though that assumption may not hold. The sequencing pipeline was judged likely to have produced a cluster of highly shared sequence variants as a technical artifact. Correlated functional status among segregating V segments might reflect linkage disequilibrium, but an unknown experimental factor could not be ruled out. The only immune exposure information available for the cohort was CMV serostatus. Only TCR beta chains were sequenced in this cohort, and the absence of alpha or paired-chain data limited detectable features. According to a later analysis, parvovirus B19, influenza, CMV and Epstein-Barr virus appeared linked to several top co-occurrence clusters. Most TCR sequences were seen in very few donors, while some public TCRs were found in many individuals. In vitro tests confirmed that a few of the cytomegalovirus-associated TCR beta chains recognize cytomegalovirus antigens. The authors suggested that the approach could potentially be extended to other disease states and immunological phenotypes.

Per the germline V gene, SGHRS is the CDR1 and YFSETQ is the CDR2. At the junction V is shortened by 9 bases and J by 2 bases; bases outside the gene matches: 9. The CDR3 has 14 amino acids, counting the end cysteine and phenylalanine. This entry keeps only the CDR3 DNA: 42 bases, framed from base 1. Regarding this clone: What antigen it recognizes has not been identified. Base qualities are not at hand, and no much larger clone is one base apart.

Libraries came from the immunoSEQ multiplex PCR assay. A mixture of 60 forward primers for TCR Vbeta segments and 13 reverse primers for TCR Jbeta segments was used in the multiplex PCR. The CDR3 region of rearranged TCR beta genes was amplified from genomic DNA with a multiplex PCR assay. The amplified TCR beta libraries were sequenced on the Illumina HiSeq System as 87-base-pair reads. The study's own analysis went as follows. A later analysis counted tens of millions of unique TCR beta chains across the 670 or so repertoires, and some 11 million of these chains were shared by at least two donors. Raw reads were error-corrected and collapsed into unique sequences by a nearest-neighbor algorithm in which closely related sequences were merged to remove PCR and sequencing errors. Alignment of CDR3 sequences to IMGT reference sequences was used to assign V, D and J gene segments. For a sequence to be retained, a match of at least six nucleotides to both a V gene segment and a J gene segment was required. Rearrangements were called productive when the CDR3 lacked stop codons and stayed in frame with V and J; all others were non-productive. Following IMGT convention, CDR3 was defined as the stretch from the second conserved V-encoded cysteine up to the conserved J-encoded phenylalanine. Sequences without an unambiguous match to a single V gene segment were excluded from the earlier analysis of approximately 560 of the donors. In an earlier analysis of a few hundred of the donors, V segments were called functional above 56.7% productive rearrangements and were called segregating when the between-donor standard deviation exceeded 5%. A statistical classification framework was built for diagnosing cytomegalovirus status from the catalog of TCR beta chain sequences. V and J gene assignment, in a later analysis, came from comparing TCR nucleotide sequences with IMGT/GENE-DB human TR gene sequences. A later analysis assigned CDR3 sequences and most-parsimonious VDJ recombination scenarios with the TCRdist pipeline. A later analysis defined each TCR beta chain by its CDR3 amino acid sequence plus V-gene family, and excluded reads lacking a unique V-gene family. As a way to deal with suspected cross-contamination and a sequencing artifact, a later analysis dropped under 600 nucleotide sequences that were highly shared and had low generation probability. In a later analysis, a clonal expansion index for each public chain was calculated from normalized within-repertoire ranks of inferred template counts. In a later analysis, generation probabilities were computed with a VDJ recombination model fitted to out-of-frame rearrangements, and the resulting probabilities were checked against IGoR. Hypergeometric tests were used in a later analysis to score TCR-TCR, TCR-HLA and TCR-CMV co-occurrence, with a repertoire-size bias correction applied to the TCR pairs. To estimate false discovery rates, a later analysis permuted the HLA or CMV assignments 20 times. A later analysis grouped co-occurring TCRs with DBSCAN, adding TCRdist sequence similarity when clustering within HLA-allele-positive subsets. Repertoires with fewer than 30,000 or more than 120,000 public chains were left out of co-occurrence clustering, as were several repertoires with anomalous nucleotide sharing. The clones in this table, taken by TCRdb from immuneACCESS, are in-frame only. Not every clone is retained; where verified, under half of the shortfall comes from an unresolved V gene, and the cause of the rest is unknown. The V and J calls and clone size are taken from that table; D and trimming were inferred from the DNA. The sample has roughly 180,000 clones on record, around 80% of them singletons. The top ten hold 2.1% of the sample.

The cohort consisted of hundreds of healthy bone marrow donors. At the time of sampling, all cohort members were nominally healthy, though unrecorded immune exposures were likely present. The donor was CMV seropositive and was included in the group of 290 or so seropositive cohort members. Every donor gave a peripheral blood sample, and the peripheral blood mononuclear cells from that sample were used for TCR beta sequencing. The Qiagen DNeasy Blood Extraction Kit was used to extract genomic DNA from the blood cell samples. The source material was PBMCs. This clonotype was obtained from a woman aged 18 to 35 in good health and CMV-seropositive. Rearrangement joined TRBV5-1 to TRBJ2-3; a stretch of 7 junction bases matches TRBD2. The DNA is TGCGCCACCTCATGGGGGACTACCACAGATACGCAGTATTTT. Translation gives CATSWGTTTDTQYF.